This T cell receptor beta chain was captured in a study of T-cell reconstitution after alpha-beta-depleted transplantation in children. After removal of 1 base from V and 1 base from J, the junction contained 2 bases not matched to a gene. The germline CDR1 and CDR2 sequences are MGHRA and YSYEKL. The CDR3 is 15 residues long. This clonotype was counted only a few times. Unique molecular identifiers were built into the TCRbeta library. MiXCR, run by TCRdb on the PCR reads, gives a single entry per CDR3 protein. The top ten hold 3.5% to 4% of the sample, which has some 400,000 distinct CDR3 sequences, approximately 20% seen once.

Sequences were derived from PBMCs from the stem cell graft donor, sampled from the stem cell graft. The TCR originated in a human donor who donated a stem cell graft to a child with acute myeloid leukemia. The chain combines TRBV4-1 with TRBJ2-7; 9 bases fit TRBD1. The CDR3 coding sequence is TGCGCCAGCAGCCAAGGGGGACAGGGTTCCTACGAGCAGTACTTC. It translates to CASSQGGQGSYEQYF.